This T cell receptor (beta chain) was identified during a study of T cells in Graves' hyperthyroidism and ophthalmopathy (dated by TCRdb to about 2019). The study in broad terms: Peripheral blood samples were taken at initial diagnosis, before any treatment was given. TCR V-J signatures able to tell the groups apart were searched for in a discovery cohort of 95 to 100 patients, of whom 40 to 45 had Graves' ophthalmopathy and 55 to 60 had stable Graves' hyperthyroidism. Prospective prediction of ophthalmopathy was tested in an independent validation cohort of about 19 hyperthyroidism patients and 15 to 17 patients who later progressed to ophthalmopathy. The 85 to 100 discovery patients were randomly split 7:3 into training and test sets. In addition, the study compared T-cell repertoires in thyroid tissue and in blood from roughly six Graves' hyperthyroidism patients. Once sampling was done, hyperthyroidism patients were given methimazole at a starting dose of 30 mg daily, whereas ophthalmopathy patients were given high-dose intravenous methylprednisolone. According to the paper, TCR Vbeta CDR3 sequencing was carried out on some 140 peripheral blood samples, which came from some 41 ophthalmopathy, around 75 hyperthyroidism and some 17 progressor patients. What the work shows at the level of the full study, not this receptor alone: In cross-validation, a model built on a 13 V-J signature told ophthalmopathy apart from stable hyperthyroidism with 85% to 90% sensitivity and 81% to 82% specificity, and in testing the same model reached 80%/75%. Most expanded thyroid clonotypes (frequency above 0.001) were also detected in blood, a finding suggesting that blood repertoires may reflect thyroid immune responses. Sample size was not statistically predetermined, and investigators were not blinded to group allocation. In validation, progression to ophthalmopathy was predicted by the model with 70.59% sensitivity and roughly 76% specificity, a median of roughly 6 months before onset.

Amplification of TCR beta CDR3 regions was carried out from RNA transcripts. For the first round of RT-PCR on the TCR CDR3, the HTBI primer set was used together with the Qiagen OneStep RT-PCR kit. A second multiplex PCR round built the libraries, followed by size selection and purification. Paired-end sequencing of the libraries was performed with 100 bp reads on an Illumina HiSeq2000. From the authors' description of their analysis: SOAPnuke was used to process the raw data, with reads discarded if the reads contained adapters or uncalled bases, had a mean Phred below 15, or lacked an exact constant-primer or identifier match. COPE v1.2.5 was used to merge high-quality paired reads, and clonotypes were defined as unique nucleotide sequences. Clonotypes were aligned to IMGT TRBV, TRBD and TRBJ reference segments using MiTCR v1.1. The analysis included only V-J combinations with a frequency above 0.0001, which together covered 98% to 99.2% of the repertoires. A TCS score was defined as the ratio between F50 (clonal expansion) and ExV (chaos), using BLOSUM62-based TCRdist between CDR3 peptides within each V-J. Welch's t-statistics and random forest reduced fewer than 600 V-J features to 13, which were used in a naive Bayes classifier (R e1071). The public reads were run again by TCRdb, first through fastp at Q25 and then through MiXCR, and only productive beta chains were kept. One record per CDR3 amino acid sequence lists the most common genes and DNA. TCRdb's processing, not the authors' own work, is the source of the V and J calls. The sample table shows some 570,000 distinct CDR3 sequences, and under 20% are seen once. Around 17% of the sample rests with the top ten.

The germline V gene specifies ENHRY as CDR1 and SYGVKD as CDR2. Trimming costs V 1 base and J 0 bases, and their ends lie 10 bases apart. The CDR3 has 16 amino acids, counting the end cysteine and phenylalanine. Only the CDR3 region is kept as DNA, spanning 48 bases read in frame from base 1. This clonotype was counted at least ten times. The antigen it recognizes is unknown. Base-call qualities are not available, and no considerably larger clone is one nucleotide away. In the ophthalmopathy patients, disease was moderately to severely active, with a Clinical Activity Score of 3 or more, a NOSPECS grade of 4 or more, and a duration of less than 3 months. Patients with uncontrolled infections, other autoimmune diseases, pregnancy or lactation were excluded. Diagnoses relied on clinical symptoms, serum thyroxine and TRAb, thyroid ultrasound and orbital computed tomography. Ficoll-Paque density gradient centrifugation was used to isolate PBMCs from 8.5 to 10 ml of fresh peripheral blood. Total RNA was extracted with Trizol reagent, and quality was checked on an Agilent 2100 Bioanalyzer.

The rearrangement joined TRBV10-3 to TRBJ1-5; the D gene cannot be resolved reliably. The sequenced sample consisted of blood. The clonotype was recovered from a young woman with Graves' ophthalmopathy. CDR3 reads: CAISEYSDLSNQPQHF. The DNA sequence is TGTGCCATCAGTGAGTACTCAGACCTTAGCAATCAGCCCCAGCATTTT.